The 22 T cell receptor beta chains in this list originate from one sample, sequenced in a study of neurological immune-mediated disorders. A single record per CDR3 protein comes from TCRdb applying MiXCR to the 5' RACE reads. The sample has roughly 60,000 distinct CDR3 sequences, 4% to 6% seen once. What was sequenced was PBMCs. These receptors were collected from a woman between 45 and 60 years old with multiple sclerosis.

The table lists this clonotype with many counts. The genes are TRBV7-8 and TRBJ2-1; D perhaps matches TRBD2 (5 bases). Germline assignment: CDR1 SGHVS and CDR2 FQNEAQ. The CDR3 sequence is 15 residues long. V dropped 2 bases and J dropped 0 bases, with 8 bases sitting between them. The CDR3 DNA is TGTGCCAGCAGCTTAAAGCGGAGCTCCTACAATGAGCAGTTCTTC. Its translation is CASSLKRSSYNEQFF.

The chain carries TRBV20-1 and TRBJ1-2, with unresolved D. CDR1 DFQATT and CDR2 SNEGSKA come from the germline V gene (reference sequence). V lost 6 bases and J lost 7, with 18 bases in between. This CDR3 has 13 residues. The DNA for the CDR3 is TGCAGTGCAACTCCCGAGCCTTGGGGTGGCTACACCTTC. Its protein product is CSATPEPWGGYTF.

This clonotype occurred many times. The chain links TRBV6-4 to TRBJ1-1; 7 positions match TRBD1. The J segment lost 4 bases and the V segment lost 6 bases, leaving 8 bases of the junction unmatched. CDR3 size: 14 residues. Germline V gives CDR1 MRHNA, CDR2 SNTAGT. The CDR3: CASSLTGKATEAFF. CDR3 nucleotides: TGTGCCAGCAGCCTGACAGGGAAAGCCACTGAAGCTTTCTTT.

Ten or more counts support this clonotype. The chain uses TRBV5-6 and TRBJ1-1, with a tentative D call TRBD1 (5 bases). The germline gives CDR1 SGHDT, CDR2 YYEEEE. V was clipped by 6 bases and J by 1 base, with 16 bases between them. The CDR3 has 15 residues. The CDR3 DNA follows: TGTGCCAGCACTGAAACCGGGACCGAGAACACTGAAGCTTTCTTT. Translated, it gives CASTETGTENTEAFF.

This clonotype was picked up many times. V and J are TRBV20-1 and TRBJ1-1; tentative D call: TRBD1 (5 bases). The CDR3 is made up of 12 amino acids. Germline V CDR1 and CDR2: DFQATT, SNEGSKA (reference sequence). The V gene lost 5 bases and the J gene lost 3 bases, with 10 bases spanning the gap. CDR3 DNA sequence: TGCAGTGCTCTCTGGGGGGACACTGAAGCTTTCTTT. As protein: CSALWGDTEAFF.

This clonotype was recorded many times. This chain joins TRBV5-1 and TRBJ1-6; unclear D gene. CDR3 size: 15 residues. V was cut by 4 bases and J by 6 bases, with 14 bases left in between. Germline CDR1 and CDR2: SGHRS and YFSETQ. CDR3 DNA: TGCGCCAGCAGCCCAAGGACGGACTTTAATTCACCCCTCCACTTT. This codes for CASSPRTDFNSPLHF.

The genes are TRBV7-8 and TRBJ2-2; the D gene is possibly TRBD1 (6 bases). This CDR3 is built from 17 residues. Per germline, CDR1 SGHVS and CDR2 FQNEAQ. The V and J ends lost 7 bases and 5 bases respectively, with 23 bases between them. The CDR3, as DNA: TGTGCCAGCACTGTGACCTCCGGGACACATGGAACCGGGGAGCTGTTTTTT. Its translation: CASTVTSGTHGTGELFF.

This clonotype has a handful of counts. This chain uses TRBV7-3 with TRBJ1-6; D perhaps matches TRBD1 (5 bases). The CDR3 extends over 13 amino acids. Germline V gives CDR1 SGHTA, CDR2 FQGTGA. Trimming took off 2 bases at V and 10 bases at J, with 9 bases between the two ends. CDR3 DNA sequence: TGTGCCAGCAGCTTAGAGAGGGGCTCACCCCTCCACTTT. Translation gives CASSLERGSPLHF.

This clonotype was found many times. The chain employs TRBV6-5 and TRBJ2-1, with D perhaps TRBD2 (5 bases). The CDR3 spans 15 residues. The germline CDR1 and CDR2 sequences are MNHEY and SVGAGI. The V and J ends lost 4 bases and 2 bases respectively, with 12 bases between them. The CDR3: CASSLRRATYNEQFF. CDR3 nucleotide sequence: TGTGCCAGCAGTTTGAGGCGGGCCACCTACAATGAGCAGTTCTTC.

Only a few counts were recorded for this clonotype. The rearrangement uses TRBV5-6 and TRBJ1-1; the match to TRBD1 covers 7 bases. From germline, CDR1 is SGHDT and CDR2 YYEEEE. CDR3 size: 14 residues. The V gene end was trimmed by 4 bases and the J gene end by 1 base; junction bases not matched to a gene: 4. In nucleotides, the CDR3 is TGTGCCAGCAGCATGACAGGGACGAACACTGAAGCTTTCTTT. Its translation: CASSMTGTNTEAFF.

At least ten counts were recorded for this clonotype. The rearrangement uses TRBV4-3 and TRBJ1-4, with 10 bases lining up with TRBD1. The CDR3 spans 15 residues. Germline-derived CDR1 and CDR2 are LGHNA and YSLEER. With 4 bases clipped from V and 2 bases from J, the junction kept 1 base outside the gene matches. The CDR3 nucleotides read TGCGCCAGCAGCCCGGGACAGGGGACTAATGAAAAACTGTTTTTT. Protein product: CASSPGQGTNEKLFF.

Only a few counts were recorded for this clonotype. The junction differs from germline at one of its ends, possibly a read error. CDR3 coding DNA: TGCAGTGCTAGAACCGGGACAGGTTGGGACAATCAGCCCCAGAATTTT. It encodes CSARTGTGWDNQPQNF. This sequence joins TRBV20-1 and TRBJ1-5; TRBD1 matches 8 bases. The CDR3 is 16 residues long. CDR1 is DFQATT and CDR2 is SNEGSKA in the germline V gene (reference sequence).

Many counts were recorded for this clonotype. The genes are TRBV20-1 and TRBJ2-3; TRBD2 agrees at 7 bases. Germline V gene data show CDR1 as DFQATT and CDR2 as SNEGSKA (reference sequence). The trim removed 3 bases at V and 4 bases at J, leaving 10 bases unmatched. The CDR3 runs to 15 residues. In nucleotides, the CDR3 is TGCAGTGCTAGCCCCTCCAGCGGGGCATCAGATACGCAGTATTTT. Encoded protein: CSASPSSGASDTQYF.

This clonotype was counted a few times. The V and J genes are TRBV18 and TRBJ1-4, with TRBD1 identical over 7 bases. Germline V lookup: CDR1 KGHSH, CDR2 LQKENI. Unmatched junction bases numbered 9, after V lost 4 bases and J lost 4 bases. The CDR3 runs 16 residues. The CDR3 sequence: CASSLTGDPDNEKLFF. In DNA form, the CDR3 reads TGTGCCAGCTCACTCACAGGGGACCCGGATAATGAAAAACTGTTTTTT.

V is TRBV20-1 and J is TRBJ2-1, with TRBD1 matching over 8 bases. V was clipped by 8 bases and J by 6 bases; unmatched bases: 6. The CDR3 has 12 amino acids. Germline loops: CDR1 DFQATT, CDR2 SNEGSKA (reference sequence). The chain's CDR3 is CSPGQVVNEQFF. In nucleotides, the CDR3 is TGCAGTCCGGGACAGGTGGTCAATGAGCAGTTCTTC.

The sample holds a few counts of this clonotype. It may be a read error: a sequence one base away is much more abundant. The chain recombines TRBV6-6 with TRBJ2-3, with D possibly being TRBD1 (6 bases). The CDR3 loop spans 15 amino acids. Germline lookup yields CDR1 MNHNY and CDR2 SVGAGI (reference sequence). Trimming shortened V by 6 bases and J by 6 bases, and 19 bases separated the two germline ends. The CDR3 coding sequence is TGTGCCAGCAGCTACGGGACAACTCGCCCGGATACGCAGTATTTT. Its protein product is CASSYGTTRPDTQYF.

Comments on this clonotype: One base away lies a much larger clone, so this may be a sequencing read error. The chain links TRBV15 to TRBJ2-5; D gene ambiguous. This CDR3 is 14 amino acids long. Germline V gene sequence: CDR1 LNHNV, CDR2 YYDKDF (reference sequence). The chain's CDR3 is CTTSRELGQETQYF. CDR3 in DNA: TGTACCACCAGCAGAGAGTTGGGGCAAGAGACCCAGTACTTC.

This clonotype was counted ten times or more. This chain links TRBV6-5 with TRBJ2-2; 10 nucleotides align to TRBD2. The CDR3 consists of 15 residues. The germline V gene has CDR1 MNHEY and CDR2 SVGAGI. V was clipped by 5 bases and J by 6 bases; unmatched bases: 6. The DNA of the CDR3 is TGTGCCAGCAGTCCCCGGACTAGCGGCTCCGGGGAGCTGTTTTTT. Translating it yields CASSPRTSGSGELFF.

This clonotype was detected many times. The rearrangement uses TRBV28 and TRBJ1-2; TRBD1 matches 10 bases. This CDR3 has 13 amino acids. Trimming took 6 bases from V and 7 from J; bases not matched to a gene: 5. In germline, CDR1 is MDHEN, CDR2 SYDVKM. The CDR3 coding sequence is TGTGCCAGCAGACTGACAGGGGGCTCTGGCTACACCTTC. This translates into CASRLTGGSGYTF.

This clonotype was observed a few times. V gene TRBV12-3 or TRBV12-4 combines with J gene TRBJ1-4; TRBD1 agrees at 10 bases. This CDR3 has 14 residues. V lost 6 bases to trimming and J lost 5 bases; unmatched junction nucleotides: 3. The CDR3 bases are TGTGCCAGCAGCCCGGGACAGGGGAATGAAAAACTGTTTTTT. As protein: CASSPGQGNEKLFF.

This clonotype was detected ten times or more. The CDR3: CASRQWGDSSYNSPLHF. The CDR3 DNA reads as TGTGCCAGCCGCCAATGGGGCGATAGCTCCTATAATTCACCCCTCCACTTT. The genes are TRBV11-2 and TRBJ1-6, with D perhaps matching TRBD1 (5 bases). The germline CDR1 and CDR2 sequences are SGHAT and FQNNGV. The CDR3 covers 17 residues. V lost 8 bases to trimming and J lost 0 bases, with 17 bases between them.

This clonotype came up many times. The chain recombines TRBV7-2 with TRBJ2-1; D not resolved. The CDR3 runs 12 residues. Germline values: CDR1 SGHTA, CDR2 FQGNSA. V lost 1 base to trimming and J lost 10 bases, with 8 bases between them. The CDR3 protein is CASSLVQREQFF. CDR3 DNA: TGTGCCAGCAGCTTAGTTCAGCGCGAGCAGTTCTTC.